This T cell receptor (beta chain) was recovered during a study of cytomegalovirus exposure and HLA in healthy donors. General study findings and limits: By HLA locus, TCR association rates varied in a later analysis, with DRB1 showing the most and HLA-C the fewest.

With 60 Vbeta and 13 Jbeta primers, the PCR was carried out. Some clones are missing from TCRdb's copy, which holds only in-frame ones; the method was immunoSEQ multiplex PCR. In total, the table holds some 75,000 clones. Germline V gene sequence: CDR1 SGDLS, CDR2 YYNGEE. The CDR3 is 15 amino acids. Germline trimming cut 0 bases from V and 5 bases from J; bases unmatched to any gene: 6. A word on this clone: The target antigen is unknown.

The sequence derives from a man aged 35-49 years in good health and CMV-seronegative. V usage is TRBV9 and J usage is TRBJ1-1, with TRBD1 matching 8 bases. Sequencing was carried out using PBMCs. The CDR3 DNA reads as TGTGCCAGCAGCGTAGAGGGCAGGGGGCGTACTGAAGCTTTCTTT. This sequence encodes CASSVEGRGRTEAFF.